The rows below give T cell receptor beta chains drawn from one sample of a study of blood T cell repertoires in COVID-19. Profiling relied on immunoSEQ multiplex PCR, and the TCRdb table lists in-frame clones only, not all of them. The sample holds about 34,000 clones, around 77% seen once. Sequenced sample: peripheral blood. The source is a human donor in a cohort sampled during active COVID-19. The CDR3 runs from the conserved cysteine through the conserved F or W. The order of the fields is clone size, V gene, D gene, J gene, CDR3 DNA, CDR3 protein. The D gene is left open where the match is weak. Expanded clones are given a class, and other clones once, few, many or no size at all.

>-|TRBV28|-|TRBJ2-5
TGTGCCAGCAGTTTAAGCCGTAGAGAGAAAGAGACCCAGTACTTC
CASSLSRREKETQYF
>-|TRBV7-9|TRBD2|TRBJ2-2
TGTGCCAGCAGCGGGACTAGCGGGTCTGCAAGAGAGAACACCGGGGAGCTGTTTTTT
CASSGTSGSARENTGELFF
>once|TRBV7-9|-|TRBJ2-7
TGTGCCAGCAGCTTAGGGAGCTCCGACGAGCAGTACTTC
CASSLGSSDEQYF
>-|TRBV11-2|-|TRBJ2-7
TGTGCCAGCAGTAGAGAGGGAGGCTCCTACGAGCAGTACTTC
CASSREGGSYEQYF
>-|TRBV28|-|TRBJ1-4
TGTGCCAGCAGTCAATACAGGGTTTTAAATAATGAAAAACTGTTTTTT
CASSQYRVLNNEKLFF
>-|TRBV4-1|TRBD1|TRBJ2-7
TGCGCCAGCAGCCAGGACAGGTCCTACGAGCAGTACTTC
CASSQDRSYEQYF
>-|TRBV28|-|TRBJ1-2
TGTGCCAGCAGTTTAAAGAGTGTTGGCTACACCTTC
CASSLKSVGYTF
>-|TRBV1|-|TRBJ2-1
TGCACCCGACTAGCGGGAGGGGCCTACAATGAGCAGTTCTTC
CTRLAGGAYNEQFF
>-|TRBV10-3|TRBD1|TRBJ1-5
TGTGCCATCAGGGGACAGGGAGGTCAGCCCCAGCATTTT
CAIRGQGGQPQHF
>-|TRBV5-4|-|TRBJ1-1
TGTGCCAGCAGCCCCCGCGTCGGGGTATGGAACACTGAAGCTTTCTTT
CASSPRVGVWNTEAFF
>-|TRBV9|-|TRBJ1-1
TGTGCCAGCAGCGCCCTGCCCCGAGCGTACACTGAAGCTTTCTTT
CASSALPRAYTEAFF
>-|TRBV7-6|TRBD2|TRBJ2-3
TGTGCCAGCAGTTCCCGACTAGCGGGGCGATACCCCACAGATACGCAGTATTTT
CASSSRLAGRYPTDTQYF
>-|TRBV10-3|TRBD1|TRBJ1-1
TGTGCCATCAGGAAGACAGGGGGCGGAATGGACACTGAAGCTTTCTTT
CAIRKTGGGMDTEAFF
>few|TRBV28|TRBD1|TRBJ2-3
TGTGCCAGTCCATGGACAGGCCCGGGGTTGACAGATACGCAGTATTTT
CASPWTGPGLTDTQYF
>-|TRBV2|-|TRBJ1-2
TGTGCCAGCACCATCAAAGACAGAGATAACTATGGCTACACCTTC
CASTIKDRDNYGYTF
>-|TRBV5-6|-|TRBJ2-7
TGTGCCAGCAGCTTGTATTCGGGGAGTTTCACGTCGAAGCAGTACTTC
CASSLYSGSFTSKQYF
>-|TRBV14|-|TRBJ2-7
TGTGCCAGCAGCCAAGCCAAAGGGGGTGTAAGGCCCTACGAGCAGTACTTC
CASSQAKGGVRPYEQYF
>few|TRBV7-6|-|TRBJ2-7
TGTGCCAGCAGCTTAGCTTTAGGAGACGAGCAGTACTTC
CASSLALGDEQYF
>few|TRBV13|-|TRBJ1-3
TGTGCCAGCAGCTTATTTTTGGGCAGCTCTGGAAACACCATATATTTT
CASSLFLGSSGNTIYF
>-|TRBV25-1|-|TRBJ1-2
TGTGCCAGCAGTGATTCCCACAGGCCTTCAAACTATGGCTACACCTTC
CASSDSHRPSNYGYTF
>-|TRBV5-1|TRBD1|TRBJ2-5
TGCGCCAGCAGCGGGTCGGACAGGGGGCCGAAGACCCAGTACTTC
CASSGSDRGPKTQYF
>medium-sized|TRBV19|TRBD1|TRBJ1-6
TGTGCCAGTAATTCCCCGGGACAGAGGAGATCACCCCTCCACTTT
CASNSPGQRRSPLHF
>-|TRBV7-6|-|TRBJ1-3
TGTGCCAGCAGCTTAGTGGTCAGGGGCGTCGGAAACACCATATATTTT
CASSLVVRGVGNTIYF
>-|TRBV19|-|TRBJ2-1
TGTGCCAGTAGTGTCGACAGGAGCTCCTACAATGAGCAGTTCTTC
CASSVDRSSYNEQFF
>-|TRBV7-9|TRBD1|TRBJ2-1
TGTGCCAGCAGCCCCCGGACAGGGAAATCCTACAATGAGCAGTTCTTC
CASSPRTGKSYNEQFF
>-|TRBV30|-|TRBJ2-5
TGTGCCTGGAGTGCCTTACTAGAGTCGGGGACCCAGTACTTC
CAWSALLESGTQYF
>-|TRBV7-2|-|TRBJ1-6
TGTGCCAGCAGCTTACAGGACTATAATTCACCCCTCCACTTT
CASSLQDYNSPLHF
>-|TRBV6-5|TRBD1|TRBJ1-2
TGTGCCAGCAGGGGGACAGGGCAATTCTATGGCTACACCTTC
CASRGTGQFYGYTF